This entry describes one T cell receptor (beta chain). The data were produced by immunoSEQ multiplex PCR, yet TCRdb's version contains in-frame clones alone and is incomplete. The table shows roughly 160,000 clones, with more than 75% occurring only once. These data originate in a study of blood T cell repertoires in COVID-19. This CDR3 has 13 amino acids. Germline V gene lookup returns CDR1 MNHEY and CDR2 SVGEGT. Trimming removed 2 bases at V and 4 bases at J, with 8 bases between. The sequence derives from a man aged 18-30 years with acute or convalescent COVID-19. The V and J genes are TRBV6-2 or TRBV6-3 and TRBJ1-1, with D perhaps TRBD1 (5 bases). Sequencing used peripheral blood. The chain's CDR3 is CASSYRGGTEAFF. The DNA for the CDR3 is TGTGCCAGCAGTTACCGGGGGGGCACTGAAGCTTTCTTT.